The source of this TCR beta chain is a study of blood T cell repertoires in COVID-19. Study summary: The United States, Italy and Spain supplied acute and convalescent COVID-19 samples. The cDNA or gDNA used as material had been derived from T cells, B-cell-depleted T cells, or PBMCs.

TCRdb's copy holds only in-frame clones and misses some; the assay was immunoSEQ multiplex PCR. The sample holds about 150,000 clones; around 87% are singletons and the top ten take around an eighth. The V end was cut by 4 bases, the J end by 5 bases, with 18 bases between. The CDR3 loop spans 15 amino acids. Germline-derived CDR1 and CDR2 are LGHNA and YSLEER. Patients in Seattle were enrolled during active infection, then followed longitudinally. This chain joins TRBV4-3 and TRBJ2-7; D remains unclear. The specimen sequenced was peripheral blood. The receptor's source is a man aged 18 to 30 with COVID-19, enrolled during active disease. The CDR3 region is CASSLKIQILNEQYF. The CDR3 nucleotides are TGCGCCAGCAGCCTCAAGATACAGATCCTAAACGAGCAGTACTTC.